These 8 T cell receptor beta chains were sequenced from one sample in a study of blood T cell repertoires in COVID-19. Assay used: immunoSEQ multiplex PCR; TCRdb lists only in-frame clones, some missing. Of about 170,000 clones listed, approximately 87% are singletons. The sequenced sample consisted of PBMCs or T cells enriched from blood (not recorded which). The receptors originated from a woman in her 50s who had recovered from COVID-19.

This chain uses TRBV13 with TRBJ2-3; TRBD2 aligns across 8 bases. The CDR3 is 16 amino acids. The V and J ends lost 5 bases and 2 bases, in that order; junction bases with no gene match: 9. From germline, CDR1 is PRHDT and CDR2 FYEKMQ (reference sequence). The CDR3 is CASSIKRGPFTDTQYF. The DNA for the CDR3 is TGTGCCAGCAGCATAAAGCGGGGGCCCTTCACAGATACGCAGTATTTT.

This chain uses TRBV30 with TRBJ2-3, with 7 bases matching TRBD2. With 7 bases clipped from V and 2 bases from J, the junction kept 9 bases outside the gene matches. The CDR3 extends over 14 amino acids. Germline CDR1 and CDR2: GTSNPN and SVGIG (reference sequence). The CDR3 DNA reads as TGTGCCTTCTCCAAGGCGGGAGCCACAGATACGCAGTATTTT. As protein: CAFSKAGATDTQYF.

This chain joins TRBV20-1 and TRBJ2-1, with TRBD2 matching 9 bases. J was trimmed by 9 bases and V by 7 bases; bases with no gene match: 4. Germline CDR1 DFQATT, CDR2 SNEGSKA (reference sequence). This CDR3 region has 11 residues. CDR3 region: CSVGLAGEQFF. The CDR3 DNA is TGCAGTGTGGGACTAGCTGGTGAGCAGTTCTTC.

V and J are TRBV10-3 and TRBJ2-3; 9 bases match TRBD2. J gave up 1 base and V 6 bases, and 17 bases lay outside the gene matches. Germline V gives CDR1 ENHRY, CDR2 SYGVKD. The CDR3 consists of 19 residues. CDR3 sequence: CAIRAGGSGRGTGTDTQYF. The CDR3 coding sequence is TGTGCCATCAGGGCTGGAGGTAGCGGGAGAGGAACTGGCACAGATACGCAGTATTTT.

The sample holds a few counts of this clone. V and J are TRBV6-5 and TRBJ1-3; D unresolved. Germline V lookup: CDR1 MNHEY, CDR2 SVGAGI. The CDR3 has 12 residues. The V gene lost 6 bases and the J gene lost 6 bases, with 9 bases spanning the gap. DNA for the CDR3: TGTGCCAGCAGGACTCCCACAAACACCATATATTTT. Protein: CASRTPTNTIYF.

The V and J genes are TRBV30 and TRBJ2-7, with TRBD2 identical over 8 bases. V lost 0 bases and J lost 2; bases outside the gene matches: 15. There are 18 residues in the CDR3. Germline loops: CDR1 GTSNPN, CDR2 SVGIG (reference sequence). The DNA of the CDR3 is TGTGCCTGGAGTGTACTTGGGGGGTTAGTAGCGGGAACCTACGAGCAGTACGTC. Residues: CAWSVLGGLVAGTYEQYV.

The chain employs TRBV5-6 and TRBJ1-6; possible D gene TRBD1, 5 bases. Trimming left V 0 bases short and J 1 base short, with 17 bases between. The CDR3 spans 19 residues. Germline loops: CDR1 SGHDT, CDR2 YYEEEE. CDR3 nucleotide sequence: TGTGCCAGCAGCTTGGCCGGGGGAAGTGTGGGGTCCTATAATTCACCCCTCCACTTT. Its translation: CASSLAGGSVGSYNSPLHF.

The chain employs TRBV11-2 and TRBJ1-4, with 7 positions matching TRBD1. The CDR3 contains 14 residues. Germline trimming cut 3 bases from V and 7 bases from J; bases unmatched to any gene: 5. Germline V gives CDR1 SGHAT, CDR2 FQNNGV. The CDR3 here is CASSFAGQSEKLFF. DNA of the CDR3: TGTGCCAGCAGCTTCGCGGGACAGAGTGAAAAACTGTTTTTT.